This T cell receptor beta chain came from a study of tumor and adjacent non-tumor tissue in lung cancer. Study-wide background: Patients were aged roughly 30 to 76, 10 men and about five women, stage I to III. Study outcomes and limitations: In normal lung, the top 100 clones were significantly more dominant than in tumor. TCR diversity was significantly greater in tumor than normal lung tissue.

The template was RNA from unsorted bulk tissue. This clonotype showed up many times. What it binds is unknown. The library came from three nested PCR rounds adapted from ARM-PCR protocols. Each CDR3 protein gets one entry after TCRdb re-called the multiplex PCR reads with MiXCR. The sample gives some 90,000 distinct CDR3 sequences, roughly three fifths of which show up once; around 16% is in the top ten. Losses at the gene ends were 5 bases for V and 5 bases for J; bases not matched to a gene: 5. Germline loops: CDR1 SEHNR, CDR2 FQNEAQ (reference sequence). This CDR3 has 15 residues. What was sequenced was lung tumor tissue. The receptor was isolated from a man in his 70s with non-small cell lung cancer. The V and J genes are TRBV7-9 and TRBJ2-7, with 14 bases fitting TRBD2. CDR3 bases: TGTGCCAGCAGCCAGGGACTAGCGGGGGCCCACGAGCAGTACTTC. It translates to CASSQGLAGAHEQYF. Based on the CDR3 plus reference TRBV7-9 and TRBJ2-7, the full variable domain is DTGVSQNPRHKITKRGQNVTFRCDPISEHNRLYWYRQTLGQGPEFLTYFQNEAQLEKSRLLSDRFSAERPKGSFSTLEIQRTEQGDSAMYLCASSQGLAGAHEQYFGPGTRLTVT.